The rows below give T cell receptor beta chains drawn from one sample of a study of control samples from healthy donors and cancer patients. Data came from immunoSEQ multiplex PCR; TCRdb stores just in-frame clones and leaves some out. The table shows just under 100,000 clones, with 85% to 95% occurring only once. Material: blood. Receptors originate from a man aged 18 to 30 in good health. Each CDR3 is given with its conserved first and last residue. A D gene is named only where the DNA matches it firmly. Size values are once, few and many counts, or a class for expanded clones, and some rows have none.

d_call clone_size j_call v_call cdr3_aa cdr3_nt
TRBD1 . TRBJ2-1 TRBV27 CASSLSPGQDSRNNEQFF TGTGCCAGCAGTTTATCACCGGGACAGGACTCTCGAAACAATGAGCAGTTCTTC
TRBD1 once TRBJ1-2 TRBV28 CASGQGAYGYTF TGTGCCAGCGGACAGGGGGCTTATGGCTACACCTTC
. . TRBJ1-5 TRBV19 CASSITWGGSNQPQHF TGTGCCAGTAGTATAACTTGGGGGGGGAGCAATCAGCCCCAGCATTTT
. once TRBJ2-5 TRBV6-1 CASSENRETQYF TGTGCCAGCAGTGAGAATCGGGAGACCCAGTACTTC
. . TRBJ2-3 TRBV5-6 CASSLSGRDITDTQYF TGTGCCAGCAGCTTGTCGGGCAGGGATATCACAGATACGCAGTATTTT
. . TRBJ1-1 TRBV6-6 CASMKQNTEAFF TGTGCCAGCATGAAGCAGAACACTGAAGCTTTCTTT
. once TRBJ2-7 TRBV7-2 CASSLVWHSSYEQYF TGTGCCAGCAGCTTAGTGTGGCACAGCTCCTACGAGCAGTACTTC
TRBD1 . TRBJ1-2 TRBV9 CASSGSRQGDYGYTF TGTGCCAGCAGCGGATCCCGACAGGGAGATTATGGCTACACCTTC
TRBD2 . TRBJ2-1 TRBV7-9 CASSLGSSGSLDEQFF TGTGCCAGCAGCTTAGGGTCTAGCGGGAGTCTCGATGAGCAGTTCTTC
. . TRBJ1-1 TRBV3-1/TRBV3-2 CASSQGEGGTEAFF TGTGCCAGCAGCCAAGGGGAGGGAGGGACTGAAGCTTTCTTT
. . TRBJ2-3 TRBV6-5 CASSSHSWRTDTQYF TGTGCCAGCAGTTCACATTCCTGGCGCACAGATACGCAGTATTTT
. . TRBJ1-6 TRBV4-3 CASSQVTGPSPLHF TGCGCCAGCAGCCAAGTAACAGGGCCTTCACCCCTCCACTTT
. . TRBJ2-3 TRBV7-6 CASSLAGGLADTQYF TGTGCCAGCAGCTTAGCGGGGGGGCTTGCAGATACGCAGTATTTT
. . TRBJ2-7 TRBV27 CASSLWGEQYF TGTGCCAGCAGTTTGTGGGGCGAGCAGTACTTC
. . TRBJ1-2 TRBV12-3/TRBV12-4 CASSLGPTEGYTF TGTGCCAGCAGTTTAGGGCCGACGGAAGGCTACACCTTC
. . TRBJ1-6 TRBV5-4 CASSLVEADGSPLHF TGTGCCAGCAGCTTGGTTGAGGCGGATGGTTCACCCCTCCACTTT
. . TRBJ1-1 TRBV30 CAWSPTGNTEAFF TGTGCCTGGAGTCCGACAGGGAACACTGAAGCTTTCTTT
TRBD1 . TRBJ1-1 TRBV7-6 CASSLDRSEGTEAFF TGTGCCAGCAGCTTGGACAGGTCCGAGGGCACTGAAGCTTTCTTT
. . TRBJ1-2 TRBV24-1 CATTLGANYGYTF TGTGCCACCACCCTCGGGGCTAACTATGGCTACACCTTC
. . TRBJ1-2 TRBV2 CASSERYPNYGYTF TGTGCCAGCAGTGAAAGGTATCCCAACTATGGCTACACCTTC
. . TRBJ2-3 TRBV10-3 CAIGLRGDTQYF TGTGCCATCGGCCTGAGGGGAGATACGCAGTATTTT
. . TRBJ2-1 TRBV11-2 CASSLEGAVGNEQFF TGTGCCAGCAGCTTAGAGGGGGCGGTAGGCAATGAGCAGTTCTTC
. few TRBJ1-5 TRBV7-9 CASSPRTDNQPQHF TGTGCCAGCAGCCCACGGACGGACAATCAGCCCCAGCATTTT
. . TRBJ2-1 TRBV28 CASRETEQFF TGTGCCAGCAGGGAAACGGAGCAGTTCTTC
. . TRBJ1-2 TRBV30 CAWSDRVWGYTF TGTGCCTGGAGTGACAGGGTATGGGGCTACACCTTC
. . TRBJ1-1 TRBV5-6 CASSSGTGNTEAFF TGTGCCAGCAGCTCCGGGACGGGGAACACTGAAGCTTTCTTT
. . TRBJ1-1 TRBV19 CASSRRINTEAFF TGTGCCAGTAGTAGACGGATTAACACTGAAGCTTTCTTT
. . TRBJ1-2 TRBV12-3/TRBV12-4 CASYEVQGGGYTF TGTGCCAGCTACGAAGTGCAGGGAGGCGGCTACACCTTC
TRBD1 . TRBJ2-1 TRBV11-2 CASSLYRGTGRSEQFF TGTGCCAGCAGCTTATATCGGGGGACAGGGAGGAGCGAGCAGTTCTTC
. . TRBJ2-3 TRBV19 CASKAGAEQYF TGTGCCAGTAAAGCCGGAGCGGAGCAGTATTTT
. . TRBJ2-5 TRBV7-9 CASSLIGGSGETQYF TGTGCCAGCAGCTTAATCGGGGGCTCGGGGGAGACCCAGTACTTC
. . TRBJ1-6 TRBV27 CASSFHETGSPLHF TGTGCCAGCAGTTTCCACGAGACGGGTTCACCCCTCCACTTT
. . TRBJ1-1 TRBV7-2 CASSPWGNTEAFF TGTGCCAGCAGCCCTTGGGGTAACACTGAAGCTTTCTTT
. . TRBJ2-2 TRBV5-4 CASSFDTETGELFF TGTGCCAGCAGCTTTGACACTGAGACCGGGGAGCTGTTTTTT
. . TRBJ1-2 TRBV19 CASSMGASQGSYGYTF TGTGCCAGTAGTATGGGGGCCTCCCAGGGGAGCTATGGCTACACCTTC
. . TRBJ2-7 TRBV6-6 CASSYSFSATYEQYF TGTGCCAGCAGTTACAGCTTTAGCGCAACCTACGAGCAGTACTTC
. . TRBJ1-1 TRBV5-6 CASSLGVEAFF TGTGCCAGCAGCTTGGGAGTTGAAGCTTTCTTT
TRBD1 . TRBJ1-1 TRBV25-1 CASSATDRATEAFF TGTGCCAGCAGTGCCACAGACAGGGCCACTGAAGCTTTCTTT
TRBD2 . TRBJ2-1 TRBV14 CASRGLLYNEQFF TGTGCCAGCAGGGGACTACTATACAATGAGCAGTTCTTC